This passage covers 26 T cell receptor beta chains from one sample sequenced in a study of blood T cell repertoires in COVID-19. Produced via immunoSEQ multiplex PCR; TCRdb's table is partial and in-frame only. The table has about 250,000 clones, 87% seen once. Sequencing was carried out using peripheral blood. The receptors were gathered from a man aged 18 to 30 with active or convalescent COVID-19.

This rearrangement joins TRBV11-3 to TRBJ2-2; D gene uncertain. Trimming shortened V by 2 bases and J by 0 bases, and 10 bases separated the two germline ends. The CDR3 sequence is 16 residues long. Germline CDR1 SGHNT, CDR2 YENEEA. This CDR3 reads CASSLLSSTNTGELFF. The CDR3 nucleotides read TGTGCCAGCAGCTTATTGTCGAGCACGAACACCGGGGAGCTGTTTTTT.

V and J are TRBV7-9 and TRBJ2-7; 7 nucleotides align to TRBD1. The CDR3 loop spans 17 amino acids. Trimming took 5 bases from V and 1 from J; bases not matched to a gene: 14. The V gene's germline CDR1 is SEHNR and CDR2 FQNEAQ (reference sequence). The CDR3 protein is CASSRMDFDRASYEQYF. The CDR3 DNA follows: TGTGCCAGCAGCAGGATGGACTTCGACAGGGCATCCTACGAGCAGTACTTC.

V and J are TRBV28 and TRBJ2-5; D not resolved. Germline CDR1 reads MDHEN; CDR2 reads SYDVKM. Trimming pared 2 bases from V and 2 bases from J, leaving 9 bases between. This CDR3 spans 14 amino acids. The DNA of the CDR3 is TGTGCCAGCAGTTTACTTGCGGAGCAAGAGACCCAGTACTTC. Its translation is CASSLLAEQETQYF.

J is TRBJ2-7 and V is TRBV2; the D gene is possibly TRBD1 (5 bases). This CDR3 region has 12 residues. Germline V gives CDR1 SNHLY, CDR2 FYNNEI. Between the trimmed V and J ends, which lost 4 bases and 2 bases, there was a span of 6 bases. CDR3 in DNA: TGTGCCAGCAGTGGGGGCCCCTACGAGCAGTACTTC. The encoded protein is CASSGGPYEQYF.

Turning to this clone: This sample also contains other DNA sequences that code for the same CDR3. V usage is TRBV6-5 and J usage is TRBJ2-7; 7 nucleotides agree with TRBD1. Germline V lookup: CDR1 MNHEY, CDR2 SVGAGI. The CDR3 is made up of 14 amino acids. The V segment lost 7 bases and the J segment 5 bases; nucleotides outside the gene matches: 11. The CDR3 region is CASISRQGNDEQYF. The CDR3 DNA follows: TGTGCCAGCATTAGTAGACAGGGCAATGACGAGCAGTACTTC.

The V and J genes are TRBV5-1 and TRBJ2-2; D is perhaps TRBD1 (6 bases). This CDR3 contains 16 residues. Trimming pared 0 bases from V and 2 bases from J, leaving 11 bases between. Germline-derived CDR1 and CDR2 are SGHRS and YFSETQ. The CDR3 coding sequence is TGCGCCAGCAGCTTGGGAGGGACATCAAACACCGGGGAGCTGTTTTTT. Encoded protein: CASSLGGTSNTGELFF.

This chain uses TRBV7-2 with TRBJ1-1; D gene ambiguous. The CDR3 is 15 residues long. Germline V gives CDR1 SGHTA, CDR2 FQGNSA. V was shortened by 2 bases and J by 5 bases, with 15 bases between the two germline ends. CDR3 amino acids: CASSLMTHDTTEAFF. In DNA, the CDR3 is TGTGCCAGCAGCTTAATGACACATGACACTACTGAAGCTTTCTTT. The full variable domain, rest sourced from reference TRBV7-2 and TRBJ1-1, is GAGVSQSPSNKVTEKGKDVELRCDPISGHTALYWYRQSLGQGLEFLIYFQGNSAPDKSGLPSDRFSAERTGGSVSTLTIQRTQQEDSAVYLCASSLMTHDTTEAFFGQGTRLTVV.

The V and J genes are TRBV29-1 and TRBJ1-4; 7 bases map to TRBD1. The CDR3 extends over 13 amino acids. Germline assignment: CDR1 SQVTM and CDR2 ANQGSEA. V shed 7 bases and J 8 bases; nucleotides not matched to a gene: 10. This CDR3 is CSATTGLVEKLFF. CDR3 DNA sequence: TGCAGCGCCACGACAGGGTTGGTCGAAAAACTGTTTTTT.

The chain carries TRBV7-9 and TRBJ2-2, with a weak D call TRBD1 (5 bases). Germline lookup yields CDR1 SEHNR and CDR2 FQNEAQ (reference sequence). The CDR3 is 15 amino acids. The V end lost 5 bases, the J end lost 0 bases, and 10 bases lay between the germline ends. The CDR3, as DNA: TGTGCCAGCAGCCGAGACAGTCCGAACACCGGGGAGCTGTTTTTT. It specifies CASSRDSPNTGELFF.

This rearrangement joins TRBV2 to TRBJ2-7; no firm D call. CDR1 SNHLY and CDR2 FYNNEI come from the germline V gene. Trimming took off 5 bases at V and 4 bases at J, with 9 bases between the two ends. CDR3 length: 12 amino acids. The CDR3 DNA sequence: TGTGCCAGCAGTTCGATGAGTTACGAGCAGTACTTC. This encodes CASSSMSYEQYF.

J is TRBJ2-3 and V is TRBV11-2; 11 bases match TRBD2. The CDR3 extends over 16 amino acids. CDR1 SGHAT and CDR2 FQNNGV come from the germline V gene. With 5 bases clipped from V and 7 bases from J, the junction kept 11 bases outside the gene matches. CDR3 in amino acids: CASSDTSSGRVNTQYF. The CDR3 DNA follows: TGTGCCAGCAGCGATACAAGTAGCGGGAGGGTAAATACGCAGTATTTT.

J is TRBJ2-1 and V is TRBV7-6; 10 bases match TRBD2. Germline loops: CDR1 SGHVS, CDR2 FNYEAQ. The CDR3 spans 17 residues. V was pared by 5 bases and J by 0 bases, with 7 bases of the junction left unmatched. CDR3 region: CASSPRTSGDSYNEQFF. CDR3 DNA sequence: TGTGCCAGCAGCCCAAGGACTAGCGGAGACTCCTACAATGAGCAGTTCTTC.

The rearrangement joins TRBV28 to TRBJ1-5, with TRBD1 identical over 7 bases. After removal of 6 bases from V and 2 bases from J, the junction contained 7 bases not matched to a gene. The CDR3 sequence is 15 residues long. The germline gives CDR1 MDHEN, CDR2 SYDVKM. In DNA, the CDR3 is TGTGCCAGCAGGGCGACAGGGCTCGGCAATCAGCCCCAGCATTTT. Translating it yields CASRATGLGNQPQHF.

This chain joins TRBV13 and TRBJ1-2; 9 bases map to TRBD1. J lost 5 bases, V lost 5 bases, and 9 bases had no gene match. From germline, CDR1 is PRHDT and CDR2 FYEKMQ (reference sequence). The CDR3 spans 15 residues. In DNA form, the CDR3 reads TGTGCCAGCAGCCCCGGGACAGGGATTAGGTATGGCTACACCTTC. The encoded protein is CASSPGTGIRYGYTF.

The CDR3 is CASTSAGLAGHTETQYF. CDR3 bases: TGTGCCAGCACCTCGGCTGGACTAGCGGGACATACGGAGACCCAGTACTTC. This chain joins TRBV28 and TRBJ2-5; 12 bases match TRBD2. The germline CDR1 and CDR2 sequences are MDHEN and SYDVKM. This CDR3 spans 17 amino acids. After removal of 7 bases from V and 5 bases from J, the junction contained 14 bases not matched to a gene. Full variable domain (outside the CDR3, taken from reference TRBV28 and TRBJ2-5): DVKVTQSSRYLVKRTGEKVFLECVQDMDHENMFWYRQDPGLGLRLIYFSYDVKMKEKGDIPEGYSVSREKKERFSLILESASTNQTSMYLCASTSAGLAGHTETQYFGPGTRLLVL.

The chain links TRBV2 to TRBJ1-6, with TRBD1 matching over 7 bases. The trim removed 9 bases at V and 6 bases at J, leaving 8 bases unmatched. Germline CDR1 reads SNHLY; CDR2 reads FYNNEI. This CDR3 region has 14 residues. CDR3 amino acids: CARTGTALNSPLHF. The DNA of the CDR3 is TGTGCCAGAACCGGGACAGCTCTTAATTCACCCCTCCACTTT.

The genes are TRBV12-3 or TRBV12-4 and TRBJ2-1; tentative D call: TRBD2 (6 bases). The CDR3 has 11 amino acids. Trimming left V 4 bases short and J 9 bases short, with 7 bases between. The CDR3 sequence is CASSSGVEQFF. CDR3 nucleotide sequence: TGTGCCAGCAGTTCGGGAGTTGAGCAGTTCTTC.

The chain uses TRBV6-5 and TRBJ2-3; 7 bases are a match to TRBD2. The CDR3 loop spans 16 amino acids. V trimming: 4 bases; J trimming: 3 bases; junction bases outside the gene matches: 10. The germline V gene has CDR1 MNHEY and CDR2 SVGAGI. The CDR3 sequence: CASSFGGRGGTDTQYF. CDR3 bases: TGTGCCAGCAGTTTCGGAGGGAGGGGTGGTACAGATACGCAGTATTTT.

The chain's CDR3 is CASSFNSPVRDGYYEQYF. CDR3 DNA: TGCGCCAGCAGCTTCAATTCACCCGTGCGGGATGGGTACTACGAGCAGTACTTC. The genes are TRBV5-1 and TRBJ2-7; a weak D match, TRBD2 (6 bases). The V gene's germline CDR1 is SGHRS and CDR2 YFSETQ. This CDR3 contains 18 residues. Trimming cost V 2 bases and J 3 bases, with 24 bases left between them.

The chain employs TRBV11-3 and TRBJ2-1; 8 bases agree with TRBD1. The germline gives CDR1 SGHNT, CDR2 YENEEA. V shed 1 base, J shed 9 bases, and the junction held 8 bases outside the gene matches. The CDR3 contains 15 residues. DNA for the CDR3: TGTGCCAGCAGCTTAGTTCCCGGGGACAGGATTGAGCAGTTCTTC. Translation: CASSLVPGDRIEQFF.

The V gene is TRBV28, the J gene TRBJ1-1; 9 bases line up with TRBD1. The trim removed 7 bases at V and 5 bases at J, leaving 5 bases unmatched. The CDR3 has 13 residues. Germline CDR1 is MDHEN and CDR2 is SYDVKM. The CDR3 DNA follows: TGTGCCAGCAAGACAGGGGGGAGGACTGAAGCTTTCTTT. It specifies CASKTGGRTEAFF.

This clone has only a few counts. V is TRBV7-9 and J is TRBJ1-1; D gene ambiguous. Trimming left V 0 bases short and J 1 base short, with 12 bases between. The CDR3 sequence is 16 residues long. Germline CDR1 SEHNR, CDR2 FQNEAQ (reference sequence). The CDR3 sequence: CASSLAAVSANTEAFF. The CDR3 nucleotides are TGTGCCAGCAGCTTAGCGGCAGTAAGTGCGAACACTGAAGCTTTCTTT.

The CDR3 nucleotides are TGTGCCATCAGTGAGCTAGCGGGAGGAAATACGCAGTATTTT. Translated, it gives CAISELAGGNTQYF. The rearrangement uses TRBV10-3 and TRBJ2-3; TRBD2 matches 11 bases. Trimming removed 2 bases from V and 7 bases from J; junction bases left unmatched: 2. The CDR3 covers 14 residues. CDR1 and CDR2 from the germline V gene are ENHRY and SYGVKD.

The V gene is TRBV11-2, the J gene TRBJ2-7, with D possibly TRBD1 on 6 matching bases. The V gene lost 4 bases and the J gene lost 7 bases, with 23 bases spanning the gap. The germline CDR1 and CDR2 sequences are SGHAT and FQNNGV. The CDR3 loop spans 16 amino acids. The CDR3 is CASSSRPPHRAEEQYF. CDR3 in DNA: TGTGCCAGCAGCTCCCGCCCCCCTCACAGGGCTGAGGAGCAGTACTTC. Combining the CDR3 with reference TRBV11-2 and TRBJ2-7 gives the whole variable domain EAGVAQSPRYKIIEKRQSVAFWCNPISGHATLYWYQQILGQGPKLLIQFQNNGVVDDSQLPKDRFSAERLKGVDSTLKIQPAKLEDSAVYLCASSSRPPHRAEEQYFGPGTRLTVT.

The chain links TRBV19 to TRBJ2-3; D uncertain. The germline V gene has CDR1 LNHDA and CDR2 SQIVND (reference sequence). The CDR3 length is 13 residues. Trimming pared 6 bases from V and 0 bases from J, leaving 7 bases between. The CDR3 sequence is CASSLGSTDTQYF. In DNA form, the CDR3 reads TGTGCCAGTAGCCTAGGAAGCACAGATACGCAGTATTTT.

The chain combines TRBV30 with TRBJ1-2, with TRBD1 matching 7 bases. Germline trimming cut 4 bases from V and 7 bases from J; bases unmatched to any gene: 15. The length of the CDR3 is 15 residues. CDR1 and CDR2 (germline): GTSNPN, SVGIG (reference sequence). The CDR3 sequence is CAWIPPGGKPSGYTF. The CDR3 nucleotides read TGTGCCTGGATACCCCCAGGGGGAAAGCCAAGTGGCTACACCTTC.